The 11 T cell receptor beta chains below come from one sample, sequenced in a study of T-cell reconstitution after alpha-beta-depleted transplantation in children. Using unique molecular identifiers, the investigators prepared the TCRbeta library. TCRdb called the PCR reads again in MiXCR, with one record for every CDR3 protein. Among about 340,000 distinct CDR3 sequences listed, about 17% were seen once. The sample consisted of PBMCs, mostly from graft donor cells, taken 360 days after TCRalphabeta/CD19-depleted stem cell transplant. The origin of the receptors is a male patient between 2 and 10 years old who had a stem cell transplant for acute lymphoblastic leukemia, so the T cells may come from the graft donor.

This clonotype was observed once. The chain employs TRBV5-4 and TRBJ2-1; TRBD1 matches at 9 bases. This CDR3 region has 17 residues. J gave up 5 bases and V 0 bases, and 9 bases lay outside the gene matches. Looked up from germline, CDR1 is SGHNT and CDR2 is YYREEE (reference sequence). DNA for the CDR3: TGTGCCAGCAGCTTGGACAGGGGGCCAATCGGGGACAATGAGCAGTTCTTC. Amino acids: CASSLDRGPIGDNEQFF.

This clonotype was seen many times. This chain uses TRBV15 with TRBJ2-3; D not resolved. The CDR3 consists of 12 residues. CDR1 is LNHNV, CDR2 YYDKDF, per germline (reference sequence). V gave up 0 bases and J gave up 7 bases, with 5 bases separating them. CDR3: CATSREKYTQYF. The CDR3 DNA is TGTGCCACCAGCAGAGAAAAGTATACGCAGTATTTT. The entire variable domain, with the rest obtained from reference TRBV15 and TRBJ2-3, is as follows: DAMVIQNPRYQVTQFGKPVTLSCSQTLNHNVMYWYQQKSSQAPKLLFHYYDKDFNNEADTPDNFQSRRPNTSFCFLDIRSPGLGDTAMYLCATSREKYTQYFGPGTRLTVL.

A single count supports this clonotype. Relative to the germline gene, one junction end is altered; a read error may explain this. The V and J genes are TRBV7-1 and TRBJ2-7; D gene uncertain. TRBV7-1 is filed as an ORF, its function uncertain. This CDR3 is 13 amino acids long. This CDR3 reads CARSSGLPYEQYF. Here the CDR3 DNA reads TGTGCCAGGAGCTCCGGGCTTCCTTACGAGCAGTACTTC.

The chain combines TRBV6-5 with TRBJ2-6; D is possibly TRBD2 (5 bases). The CDR3 spans 16 residues. Per germline, CDR1 MNHEY and CDR2 SVGAGI. With 5 bases removed from V and 1 base from J, the gap between germline ends came to 12 bases. The CDR3 DNA follows: TGTGCCAGCAGTCTACGGCGCGGGTCTGGGGCCAACGTCCTGACTTTC. This gives the protein CASSLRRGSGANVLTF.

This clonotype was seen once. The chain is built from TRBV4-3 and TRBJ2-7; the D gene is possibly TRBD1 (6 bases). V shed 1 base and J shed 1 base, with 20 bases lying between them. The CDR3 loop spans 18 amino acids. CDR1 is LGHNA, CDR2 YSLEER, per germline. The CDR3 DNA reads TGCGCCAGCAGCCAAGGGTTTCAGGGGCGGTCTTTTTCCTACGAGCAGTACTTC. This sequence encodes CASSQGFQGRSFSYEQYF.

This clonotype appeared many times. V usage is TRBV9 and J usage is TRBJ2-3; perhaps TRBD1 as D (5 bases). The V gene lost 5 bases and the J gene lost 4 bases, with 8 bases spanning the gap. The CDR3 is 12 amino acids. Per the germline V gene, CDR1 is SGDLS and CDR2 is YYNGEE. Written as DNA, the CDR3 is TGTGCCAGCAGGGGGCAGTCAGATACGCAGTATTTT. Protein: CASRGQSDTQYF. Complete variable domain (other parts from reference TRBV9 and TRBJ2-3): DSGVTQTPKHLITATGQRVTLRCSPRSGDLSVYWYQQSLDQGLQFLIQYYNGEERAKGNILERFSAQQFPDLHSELNLSSLELGDSALYFCASRGQSDTQYFGPGTRLTVL.

In its sample, this clonotype was seen many times. The chain combines TRBV2 with TRBJ2-7, with D uncertain. CDR1 and CDR2 from the germline V gene are SNHLY and FYNNEI. V lost 4 bases and J 4 bases, leaving 17 bases between the germline ends. The CDR3 has 15 residues. In DNA form, the CDR3 reads TGTGCCAGCAGTGTAGGGTCCCTCGCCGCTTACGAGCAGTACTTC. Translating gives CASSVGSLAAYEQYF.

The chain couples TRBV7-2 to TRBJ1-6; TRBD1 matches 7 bases. The germline V gene has CDR1 SGHTA and CDR2 FQGNSA. CDR3 size: 15 residues. The V and J ends lost 3 bases and 7 bases, in that order; junction bases with no gene match: 6. The CDR3 coding sequence is TGTGCCAGCAGCTTTGGACAGGTCGGGAATTCACCCCTCCACTTT. Translated: CASSFGQVGNSPLHF.

Many counts were recorded for this clonotype. The chain employs TRBV27 and TRBJ2-5; 14 positions match TRBD2. Germline CDR1 is MNHEY and CDR2 is SMNVEV (reference sequence). The CDR3 sequence is 15 residues long. V shed 5 bases, J shed 7 bases, and the junction held 6 bases outside the gene matches. CDR3 sequence: CASSGTSGRVGTQYF. The DNA of the CDR3 is TGTGCCAGCAGTGGGACTAGCGGGAGAGTGGGGACCCAGTACTTC.

This clonotype has more than one count but fewer than ten. This chain connects TRBV1 to TRBJ2-5; TRBD1 is taken as the D call from the table, unchecked against the DNA. TRBV1 is listed as a pseudogene. The CDR3 loop spans 14 amino acids. The chain's CDR3 is CTSNLIREEETQYF. CDR3 sequence (DNA): TGCACCAGCAACTTGATCCGGGAAGAGGAGACCCAGTACTTC.

The gene calls are TRBV2 and TRBJ2-5; TRBD1 might be the D (6 bases). Germline-derived CDR1 and CDR2 are SNHLY and FYNNEI. The CDR3 has 14 residues. Deletions cut 4 bases from V and 1 base from J, with 10 bases between. Here the CDR3 DNA reads TGTGCCAGCAGTGCGGACAGACTCCAAGAGACCCAGTACTTC. Translation: CASSADRLQETQYF.